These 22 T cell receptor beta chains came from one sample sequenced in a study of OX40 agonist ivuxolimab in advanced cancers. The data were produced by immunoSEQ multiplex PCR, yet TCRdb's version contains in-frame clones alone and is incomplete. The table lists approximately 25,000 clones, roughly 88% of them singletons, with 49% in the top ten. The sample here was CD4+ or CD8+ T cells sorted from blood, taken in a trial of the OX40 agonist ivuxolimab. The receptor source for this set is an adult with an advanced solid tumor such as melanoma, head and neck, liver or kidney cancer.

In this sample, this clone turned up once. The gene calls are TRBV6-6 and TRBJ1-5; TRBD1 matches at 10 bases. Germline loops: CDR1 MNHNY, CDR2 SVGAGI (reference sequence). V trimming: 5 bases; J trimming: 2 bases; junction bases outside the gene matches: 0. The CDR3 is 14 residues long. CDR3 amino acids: CASSGTGGNQPQHF. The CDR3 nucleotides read TGTGCCAGCAGTGGGACAGGGGGCAATCAGCCCCAGCATTTT.

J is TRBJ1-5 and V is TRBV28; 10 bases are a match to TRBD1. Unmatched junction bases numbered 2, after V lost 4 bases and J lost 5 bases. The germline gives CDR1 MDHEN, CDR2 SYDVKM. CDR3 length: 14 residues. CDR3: CASSSGQGDQPQHF. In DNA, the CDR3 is TGTGCCAGCAGTTCAGGACAGGGGGATCAGCCCCAGCATTTT.

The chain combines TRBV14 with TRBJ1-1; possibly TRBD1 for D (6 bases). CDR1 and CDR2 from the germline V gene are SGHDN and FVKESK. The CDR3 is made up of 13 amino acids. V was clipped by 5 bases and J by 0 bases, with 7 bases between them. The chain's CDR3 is CASSWTVNTEAFF. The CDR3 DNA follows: TGTGCCAGCAGCTGGACAGTGAACACTGAAGCTTTCTTT.

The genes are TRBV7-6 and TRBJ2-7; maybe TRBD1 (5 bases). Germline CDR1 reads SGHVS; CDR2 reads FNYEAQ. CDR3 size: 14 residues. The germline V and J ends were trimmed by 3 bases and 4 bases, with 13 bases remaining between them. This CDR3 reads CASSLQGVDYEQYF. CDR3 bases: TGTGCCAGCAGCTTGCAGGGCGTAGATTACGAGCAGTACTTC.

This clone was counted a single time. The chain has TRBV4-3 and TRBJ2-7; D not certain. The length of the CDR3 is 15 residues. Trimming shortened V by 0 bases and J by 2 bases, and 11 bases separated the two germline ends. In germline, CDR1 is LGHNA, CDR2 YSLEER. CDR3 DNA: TGCGCCAGCAGCCAAGATTATGACACCGCCTACGAGCAGTACTTC. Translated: CASSQDYDTAYEQYF.

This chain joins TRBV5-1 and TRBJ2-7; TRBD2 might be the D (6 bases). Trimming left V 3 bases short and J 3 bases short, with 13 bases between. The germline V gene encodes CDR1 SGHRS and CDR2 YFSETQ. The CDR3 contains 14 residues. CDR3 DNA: TGCGCCAGCAGCTCCGGGACTTTATACTACGAGCAGTACTTC. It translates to CASSSGTLYYEQYF.

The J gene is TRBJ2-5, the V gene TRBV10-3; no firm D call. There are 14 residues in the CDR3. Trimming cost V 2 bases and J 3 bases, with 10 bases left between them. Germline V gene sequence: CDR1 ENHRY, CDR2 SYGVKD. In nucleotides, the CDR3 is TGTGCCATCAGTGAGAGGCCGACCGAAGAGACCCAGTACTTC. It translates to CAISERPTEETQYF.

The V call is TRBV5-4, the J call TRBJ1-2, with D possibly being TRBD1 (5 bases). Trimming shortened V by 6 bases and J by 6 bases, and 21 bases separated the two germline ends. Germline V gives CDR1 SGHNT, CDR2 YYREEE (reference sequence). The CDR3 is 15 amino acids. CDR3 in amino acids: CASIPDQGPYHGYTF. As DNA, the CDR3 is TGTGCCAGCATCCCTGATCAGGGCCCCTACCATGGCTACACCTTC.

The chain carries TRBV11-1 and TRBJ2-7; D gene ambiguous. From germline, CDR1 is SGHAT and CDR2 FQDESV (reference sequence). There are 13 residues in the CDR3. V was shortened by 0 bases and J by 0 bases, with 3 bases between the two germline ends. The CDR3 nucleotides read TGTGCCAGCAGCTTAGCGGTCTCCTACGAGCAGTACTTC. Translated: CASSLAVSYEQYF.

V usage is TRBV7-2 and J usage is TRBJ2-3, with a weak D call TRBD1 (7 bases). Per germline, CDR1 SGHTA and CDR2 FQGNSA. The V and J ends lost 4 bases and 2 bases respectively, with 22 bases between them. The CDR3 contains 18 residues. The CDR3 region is CASSWGAGTERFTDTQYF. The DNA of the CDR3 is TGTGCCAGCAGCTGGGGGGCAGGGACAGAAAGGTTCACAGATACGCAGTATTTT.

The CDR3 DNA follows: TGTGCCAGCAGTTCTAGCGTGTGGGACCTCTCCTACGAGCAGTACTTC. This sequence encodes CASSSSVWDLSYEQYF. The chain links TRBV7-2 to TRBJ2-7; D is perhaps TRBD2 (6 bases). Germline V gene data show CDR1 as SGHTA and CDR2 as FQGNSA. The CDR3 length is 16 residues. V was shortened by 6 bases and J by 0 bases, with 18 bases between the two germline ends.

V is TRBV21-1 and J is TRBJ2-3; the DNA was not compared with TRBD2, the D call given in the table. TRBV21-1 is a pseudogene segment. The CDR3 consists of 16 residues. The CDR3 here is CASSKGGTLLADTQYF. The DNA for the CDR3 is TGTGCCAGCAGCAAAGGCGGGACTCTCCTCGCAGATACGCAGTATTTT.

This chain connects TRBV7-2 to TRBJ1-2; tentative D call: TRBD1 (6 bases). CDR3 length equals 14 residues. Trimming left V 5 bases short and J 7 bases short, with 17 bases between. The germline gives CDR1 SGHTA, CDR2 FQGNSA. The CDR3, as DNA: TGTGCCAGCAGCCTTCGGGGGCAGGTTGCTGGCTACACCTTC. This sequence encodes CASSLRGQVAGYTF.

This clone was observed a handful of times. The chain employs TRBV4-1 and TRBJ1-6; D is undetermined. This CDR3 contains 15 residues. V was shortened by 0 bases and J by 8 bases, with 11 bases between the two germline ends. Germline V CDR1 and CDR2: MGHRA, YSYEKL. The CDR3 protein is CASSQEATMDSPLHF. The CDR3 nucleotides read TGCGCCAGCAGCCAAGAAGCAACAATGGATTCACCCCTCCACTTT.

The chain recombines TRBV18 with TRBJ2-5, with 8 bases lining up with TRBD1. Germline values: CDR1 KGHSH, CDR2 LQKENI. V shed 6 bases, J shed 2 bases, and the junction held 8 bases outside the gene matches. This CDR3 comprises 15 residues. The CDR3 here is CASSPRGTGQETQYF. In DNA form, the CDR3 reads TGTGCCAGCTCCCCCAGGGGGACAGGACAAGAGACCCAGTACTTC. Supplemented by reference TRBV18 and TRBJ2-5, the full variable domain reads NAGVMQNPRHLVRRRGQEARLRCSPMKGHSHVYWYRQLPEEGLKFMVYLQKENIIDESGMPKERFSAEFPKEGPSILRIQQVVRGDSAAYFCASSPRGTGQETQYFGPGTRLLVL.

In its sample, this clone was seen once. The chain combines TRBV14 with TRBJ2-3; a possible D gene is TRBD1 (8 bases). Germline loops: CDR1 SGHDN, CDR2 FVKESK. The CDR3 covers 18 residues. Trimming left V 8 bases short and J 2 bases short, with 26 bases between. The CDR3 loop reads CASPGQGQKRDPTDTQYF. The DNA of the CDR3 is TGTGCCAGCCCTGGACAGGGCCAGAAGCGGGACCCCACAGATACGCAGTATTTT.

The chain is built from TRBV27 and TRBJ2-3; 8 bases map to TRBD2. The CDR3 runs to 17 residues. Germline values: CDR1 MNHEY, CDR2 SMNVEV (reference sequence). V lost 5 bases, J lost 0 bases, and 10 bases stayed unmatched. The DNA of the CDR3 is TGTGCCAGCAGTCTCCGCCCACTAGCGGCTAGCACAGATACGCAGTATTTT. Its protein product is CASSLRPLAASTDTQYF.

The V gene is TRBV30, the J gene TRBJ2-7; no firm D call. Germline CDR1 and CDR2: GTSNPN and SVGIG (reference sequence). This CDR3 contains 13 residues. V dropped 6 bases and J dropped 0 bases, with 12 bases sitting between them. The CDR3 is CACDWRPSYEQYF. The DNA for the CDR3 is TGTGCCTGCGACTGGCGCCCCTCCTACGAGCAGTACTTC.

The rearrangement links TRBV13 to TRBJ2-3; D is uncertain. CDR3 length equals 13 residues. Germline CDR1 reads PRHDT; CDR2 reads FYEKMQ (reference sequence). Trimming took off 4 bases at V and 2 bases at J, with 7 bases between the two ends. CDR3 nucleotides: TGTGCCAGCAGCTCAACTGTCACAGATACGCAGTATTTT. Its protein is CASSSTVTDTQYF. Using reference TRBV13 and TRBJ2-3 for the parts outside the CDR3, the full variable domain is AAGVIQSPRHLIKEKRETATLKCYPIPRHDTVYWYQQGPGQDPQFLISFYEKMQSDKGSIPDRFSAQQFSDYHSELNMSSLELGDSALYFCASSSTVTDTQYFGPGTRLTVL.

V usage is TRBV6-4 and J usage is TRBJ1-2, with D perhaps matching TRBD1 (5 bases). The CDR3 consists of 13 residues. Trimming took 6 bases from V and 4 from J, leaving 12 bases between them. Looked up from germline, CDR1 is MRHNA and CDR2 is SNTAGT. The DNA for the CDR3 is TGTGCCAGCAGAGCGGGACGGGGCTATGGCTACACCTTC. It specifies CASRAGRGYGYTF.

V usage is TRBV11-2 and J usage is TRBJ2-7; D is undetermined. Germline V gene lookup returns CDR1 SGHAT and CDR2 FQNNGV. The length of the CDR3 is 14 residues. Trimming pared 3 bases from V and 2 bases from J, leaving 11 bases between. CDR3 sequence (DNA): TGTGCCAGCAGCTTCCTGGCCCAGACCTACGAGCAGTACTTC. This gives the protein CASSFLAQTYEQYF. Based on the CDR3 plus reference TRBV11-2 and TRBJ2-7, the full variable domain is EAGVAQSPRYKIIEKRQSVAFWCNPISGHATLYWYQQILGQGPKLLIQFQNNGVVDDSQLPKDRFSAERLKGVDSTLKIQPAKLEDSAVYLCASSFLAQTYEQYFGPGTRLTVT.

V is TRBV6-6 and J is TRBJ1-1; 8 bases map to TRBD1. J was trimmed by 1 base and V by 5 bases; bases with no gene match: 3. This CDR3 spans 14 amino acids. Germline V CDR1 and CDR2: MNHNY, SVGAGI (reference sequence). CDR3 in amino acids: CASSPRGQNTEAFF. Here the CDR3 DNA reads TGTGCCAGCAGTCCCAGGGGGCAGAACACTGAAGCTTTCTTT.